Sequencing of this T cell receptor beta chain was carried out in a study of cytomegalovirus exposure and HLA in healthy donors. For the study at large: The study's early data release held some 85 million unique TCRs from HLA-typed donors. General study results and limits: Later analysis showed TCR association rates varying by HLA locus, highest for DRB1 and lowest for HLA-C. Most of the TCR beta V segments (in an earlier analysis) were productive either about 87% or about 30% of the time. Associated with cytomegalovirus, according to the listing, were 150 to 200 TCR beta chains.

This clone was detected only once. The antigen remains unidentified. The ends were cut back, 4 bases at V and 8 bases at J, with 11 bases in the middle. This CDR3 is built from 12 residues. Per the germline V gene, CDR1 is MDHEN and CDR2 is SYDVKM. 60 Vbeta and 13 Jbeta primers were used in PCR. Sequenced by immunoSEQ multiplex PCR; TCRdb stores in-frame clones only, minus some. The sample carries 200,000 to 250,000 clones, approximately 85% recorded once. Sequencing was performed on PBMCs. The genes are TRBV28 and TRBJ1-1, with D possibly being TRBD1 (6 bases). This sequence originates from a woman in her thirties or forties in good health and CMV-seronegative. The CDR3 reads CASSSDRTEAFF. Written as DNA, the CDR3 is TGTGCCAGCAGTTCCGACAGGACCGAAGCTTTCTTT.